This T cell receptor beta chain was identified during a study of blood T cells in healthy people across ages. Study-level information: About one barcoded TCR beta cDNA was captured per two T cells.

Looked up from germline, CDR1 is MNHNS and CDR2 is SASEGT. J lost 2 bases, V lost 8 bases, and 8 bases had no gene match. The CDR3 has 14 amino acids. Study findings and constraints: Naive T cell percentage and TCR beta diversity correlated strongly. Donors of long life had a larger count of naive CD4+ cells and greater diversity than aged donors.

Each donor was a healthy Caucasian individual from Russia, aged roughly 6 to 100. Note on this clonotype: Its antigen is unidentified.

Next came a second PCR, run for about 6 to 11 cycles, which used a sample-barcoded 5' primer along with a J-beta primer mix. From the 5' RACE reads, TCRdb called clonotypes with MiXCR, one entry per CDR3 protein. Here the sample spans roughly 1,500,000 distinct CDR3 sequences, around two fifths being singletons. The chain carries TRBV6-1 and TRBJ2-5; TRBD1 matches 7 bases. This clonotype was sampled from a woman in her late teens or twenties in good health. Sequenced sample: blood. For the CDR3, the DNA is TGTGCCAGCCCTATACAGGGGATTCAAGAGACCCAGTACTTC. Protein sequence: CASPIQGIQETQYF.